This record covers a single T cell receptor (beta chain). This CDR3 is built from 16 residues. Germline CDR1 is MGHRA and CDR2 is YSYEKL. V trimming: 3 bases; J trimming: 3 bases; junction bases outside the gene matches: 8. Only in-frame clones appear in the TCRdb table, and some are missing; sequencing was by immunoSEQ multiplex PCR. The table shows about 1.1 million clones, with approximately 80% occurring only once. The sample comes from a study of shared clonotypes between healthy human individuals. This TCR derives from a young man in good health. Some clones in this sample may be carry-over from other donors' samples. This rearrangement joins TRBV4-1 to TRBJ2-7; TRBD2 aligns across 10 bases. The sample taken for sequencing was memory CD4+ T cells from PBMCs. Specified subset: CD45RA-negative fraction. CDR3 in DNA: TGCGCCAGCAGCCACCCAGGGACTAGCGCGCACTACGAGCAGTACTTC. The encoded protein is CASSHPGTSAHYEQYF.